This T cell receptor beta chain comes out of a study of T cells in Graves' hyperthyroidism and ophthalmopathy. Hyperthyroidism in the patients, aged 18 to 65, was newly diagnosed and under 2 months in duration. Patients showing uncontrolled infection, other autoimmune disease, pregnancy or lactation were ineligible. Germline CDR1 ENHRY, CDR2 SYGVKD. The CDR3 covers 16 residues. V dropped 4 bases and J dropped 2 bases, with 12 bases sitting between them. The table lists this clonotype with many counts. Its antigen is not identified. Findings of the study overall: Blood also contained most expanded thyroid clonotypes above 0.001. The model anticipated ophthalmopathy a median about 6.5 months pre-onset.

What was amplified from RNA transcripts were TCR beta CDR3 regions. The HTBI primer set was used in a first-round RT-PCR of the TCR CDR3. In TCRdb, the multiplex PCR reads were re-called with MiXCR into one record per CDR3 protein. This sample has 450,000 to 650,000 distinct CDR3 sequences, with 20% to 25% found just once. The chain carries TRBV10-3 and TRBJ2-6; D could derive from TRBD1 or TRBD2 (5 bases each). The sequenced material came from blood. The sequence came from a man aged 18 to 35 with Graves' hyperthyroidism. The DNA of the CDR3 is TGTGCCATCAGTGGAGTAATGGGGGCTGGGGCCAACGTCCTGACTTTC. This sequence encodes CAISGVMGAGANVLTF.